Presented here are 23 T cell receptor beta chains from one specimen sequenced in a study of blood T cell repertoires in COVID-19. Generated by immunoSEQ multiplex PCR, the TCRdb table keeps only in-frame clones and is missing some. The data contain fewer than 200,000 clones, 88% of them seen just once; the ten biggest clones take up around 25%. What was sequenced was peripheral blood. Receptors originate from a man aged 55 to 70 with acute or convalescent COVID-19.

The V gene is TRBV5-1, the J gene TRBJ2-1; the match to TRBD1 covers 8 bases. The germline V gene has CDR1 SGHRS and CDR2 YFSETQ. The V segment lost 4 bases and the J segment 0 bases; nucleotides outside the gene matches: 6. CDR3 length equals 16 residues. The CDR3 loop is CASSRQGSSSYNEQFF. CDR3 DNA sequence: TGCGCCAGCAGCCGACAGGGGTCAAGCTCCTACAATGAGCAGTTCTTC.

The chain couples TRBV30 to TRBJ1-2, with D unresolved. CDR3 length: 13 residues. The germline CDR1 and CDR2 sequences are GTSNPN and SVGIG (reference sequence). The V end was cut by 4 bases, the J end by 0 bases, with 9 bases between. The CDR3 DNA is TGTGCCTGGATCAACAGAGCTAACTATGGCTACACCTTC. Its protein product is CAWINRANYGYTF.

The V call is TRBV7-8, the J call TRBJ1-1; possible D gene TRBD1, 6 bases. The V gene's germline CDR1 is SGHVS and CDR2 FQNEAQ. The CDR3 sequence is 15 residues long. With 4 bases removed from V and 1 base from J, the gap between germline ends came to 13 bases. The CDR3 DNA sequence: TGTGCCAGCAGCTGGGGGAGGGGGAAGAACACTGAAGCTTTCTTT. Translated: CASSWGRGKNTEAFF. Full variable domain (remainder filled in from reference TRBV7-8 and TRBJ1-1): GAGVSQSPRYKVAKRGQDVALRCDPISGHVSLFWYQQALGQGPEFLTYFQNEAQLDKSGLPSDRFFAERPEGSVSTLKIQRTQQEDSAVYLCASSWGRGKNTEAFFGQGTRLTVV.

This chain links TRBV7-8 with TRBJ2-2, with 10 bases aligning to TRBD1. V gave up 3 bases and J gave up 4 bases; unmatched junction bases: 5. Germline V gene sequence: CDR1 SGHVS, CDR2 FQNEAQ. CDR3 length: 16 residues. The CDR3 DNA reads TGTGCCAGCAGCTTTACGGGACAGGGGAGCACCGGGGAGCTGTTTTTT. Translating gives CASSFTGQGSTGELFF.

The chain joins TRBV6-6 to TRBJ2-4; 14 bases align to TRBD2. CDR3 length: 16 residues. CDR1 MNHNY and CDR2 SVGAGI come from the germline V gene (reference sequence). V dropped 6 bases and J dropped 3; count of bases not matched to a gene: 4. The CDR3 DNA sequence: TGTGCCAGCAGAGGACTAGCGGGAGGTGGCAAAAACATTCAGTACTTC. This gives the protein CASRGLAGGGKNIQYF.

The V and J genes are TRBV19 and TRBJ2-7, with D tentatively TRBD2 (6 bases). The CDR3 spans 15 residues. The ends were cut back, 3 bases at V and 0 bases at J, with 12 bases in the middle. CDR1 is LNHDA and CDR2 is SQIVND in the germline V gene (reference sequence). This CDR3 reads CASSMGRGSSYEQYF. DNA of the CDR3: TGTGCCAGTAGTATGGGGCGGGGAAGCTCCTACGAGCAGTACTTC.

The V and J genes are TRBV7-9 and TRBJ2-5; tentatively, D is TRBD2 (6 bases). Trimming pared 3 bases from V and 5 bases from J, leaving 10 bases between. The CDR3 is made up of 13 amino acids. Germline values: CDR1 SEHNR, CDR2 FQNEAQ (reference sequence). The CDR3 is CASSLRDFETQYF. Written as DNA, the CDR3 is TGTGCCAGCAGCTTGCGGGATTTCGAGACCCAGTACTTC.

J is TRBJ1-5 and V is TRBV18, with 7 nucleotides matching TRBD1. This CDR3 comprises 15 residues. Germline-derived CDR1 and CDR2 are KGHSH and LQKENI. Trimming cost V 1 base and J 3 bases; bases outside gene matches: 3. CDR3 sequence (DNA): TGTGCCAGCTCACCACAGGGACAGTTCAATCAGCCCCAGCATTTT. Its translation is CASSPQGQFNQPQHF.

This clone was found a few times. The V call is TRBV10-3, the J call TRBJ1-2; 8 bases match TRBD1. CDR1 is ENHRY, CDR2 SYGVKD, per germline. This CDR3 is built from 14 residues. Trimming removed 6 bases from V and 0 bases from J; junction bases left unmatched: 3. The CDR3 region has the DNA TGTGCCATCAGGAGGGACAGGACTAACTATGGCTACACCTTC. Protein product: CAIRRDRTNYGYTF.

This sequence joins TRBV5-4 and TRBJ2-2; D unresolved. Per the germline V gene, CDR1 is SGHNT and CDR2 is YYREEE (reference sequence). This CDR3 contains 15 residues. The ends were cut back, 0 bases at V and 2 bases at J, with 8 bases in the middle. CDR3 coding DNA: TGTGCCAGCAGCTTGGACAGATATAACACCGGGGAGCTGTTTTTT. Residues: CASSLDRYNTGELFF.

The chain joins TRBV5-4 to TRBJ2-1; D is possibly TRBD2 (5 bases). Germline values: CDR1 SGHNT, CDR2 YYREEE (reference sequence). This CDR3 spans 12 amino acids. V lost 3 bases and J lost 14, with 15 bases in between. CDR3 nucleotides: TGTGCCAGCAGCTCGGGGAGCTCCCGGAAGTTCTTC. Amino acids: CASSSGSSRKFF.

V gene TRBV24-1 combines with J gene TRBJ2-7; TRBD1 aligns across 8 bases. V trimming: 2 bases; J trimming: 0 bases; junction bases outside the gene matches: 14. Germline V gene data show CDR1 as KGHDR and CDR2 as SFDVKD. The CDR3 length is 19 residues. The CDR3 nucleotides are TGTGCCACCAGTGATTCGTACCCTCCAGGACAGGGAGACTCCTACGAGCAGTACGTC. It yields the protein CATSDSYPPGQGDSYEQYV.

The chain carries TRBV13 and TRBJ2-7; weak D call: TRBD2 (7 bases). Trimming cost V 2 bases and J 3 bases, with 14 bases left between them. CDR1 is PRHDT, CDR2 FYEKMQ, per germline (reference sequence). The CDR3 runs 15 residues. Here the CDR3 reads CASSLKPGGDYEQYF. Here the CDR3 DNA reads TGTGCCAGCAGCTTAAAACCGGGGGGCGACTACGAGCAGTACTTC.

The CDR3 coding sequence is TGTGCCAGCAGTTATACTAGCGCCCTCTCCTACAATGAGCAGTTCTTC. This gives the protein CASSYTSALSYNEQFF. This rearrangement joins TRBV6-2 or TRBV6-3 to TRBJ2-1; TRBD2 agrees at 7 bases. V dropped 3 bases and J dropped 0; count of bases not matched to a gene: 5. CDR1 is MNHEY and CDR2 is SVGEGT in the germline V gene. This CDR3 is built from 16 residues.

CDR3 nucleotide sequence: TGTGCCAGCGCCCGGGACACCGGGGCTTTCTTT. Its translation: CASARDTGAFF. The chain links TRBV6-5 to TRBJ1-1; possible D gene TRBD1, 6 bases. The CDR3 loop spans 11 amino acids. Germline V gene lookup returns CDR1 MNHEY and CDR2 SVGAGI. Trimming left V 8 bases short and J 11 bases short, with 15 bases between.

The gene calls are TRBV24-1 and TRBJ2-1; possible D gene TRBD1, 5 bases. V was trimmed by 5 bases and J by 1 base, leaving 14 bases between them. CDR3 length equals 16 residues. Germline assignment: CDR1 KGHDR and CDR2 SFDVKD. This chain's CDR3 is CATSASAQGSYNEQFF. DNA for the CDR3: TGTGCCACCAGTGCATCGGCTCAGGGATCCTACAATGAGCAGTTCTTC.

Of note for this clone: The junction departs from germline at one end; a sequencing error may be responsible. The chain recombines TRBV5-1 with TRBJ1-2, with D perhaps TRBD1 (5 bases). CDR3 size: 15 residues. From germline, CDR1 is SGHRS and CDR2 YFSETQ. In DNA form, the CDR3 reads TGCGCCAGCAGGTTGGGAATAGGGGCTGGCTATGGCTACACCTTC. Its translation: CASRLGIGAGYGYTF.

The chain carries TRBV19 and TRBJ1-1, with 8 positions matching TRBD1. CDR1 LNHDA and CDR2 SQIVND come from the germline V gene (reference sequence). This CDR3 is built from 14 residues. Trimming cost V 7 bases and J 1 base; bases outside gene matches: 5. CDR3: CASNPDRANTEAFF. The DNA of the CDR3 is TGTGCCAGTAACCCGGACAGGGCGAACACTGAAGCTTTCTTT.

The chain carries TRBV11-3 and TRBJ1-1; D not certain. The CDR3 runs 11 residues. The ends were cut back, 11 bases at V and 0 bases at J, with 7 bases in the middle. The V gene's germline CDR1 is SGHNT and CDR2 YENEEA. CDR3 amino acids: CAVQLNTEAFF. For the CDR3, the DNA is TGTGCCGTCCAGTTGAACACTGAAGCTTTCTTT.

The chain recombines TRBV14 with TRBJ2-2, with TRBD2 matching over 8 bases. The germline gives CDR1 SGHDN, CDR2 FVKESK. This CDR3 is 14 amino acids long. V lost 11 bases and J lost 1; bases outside the gene matches: 6. As DNA, the CDR3 is TGTGCCTGCCGGGGGGGGATGAACACCGGGGAGCTGTTTTTT. Its translation: CACRGGMNTGELFF.

J is TRBJ1-2 and V is TRBV6-5, with 10 positions matching TRBD1. V lost 8 bases, J lost 4 bases, and 4 bases stayed unmatched. This CDR3 has 13 residues. Per the germline V gene, CDR1 is MNHEY and CDR2 is SVGAGI. The CDR3 protein is CASATGGTYGYTF. The CDR3 bases are TGTGCCAGCGCGACAGGGGGCACCTATGGCTACACCTTC.

The chain carries TRBV6-5 and TRBJ1-2; TRBD1 matches at 9 bases. Germline loops: CDR1 MNHEY, CDR2 SVGAGI. This CDR3 region has 15 residues. V dropped 6 bases and J dropped 4; count of bases not matched to a gene: 9. CDR3 in amino acids: CASRLQGAQGYGYTF. In DNA form, the CDR3 reads TGTGCCAGCAGATTACAGGGGGCGCAAGGCTATGGCTACACCTTC.

CDR3 bases: TGTGCCAGCAGCCCGGGACAGGGGCGTGTGGGCTACACCTTC. Its protein is CASSPGQGRVGYTF. This sequence joins TRBV6-5 and TRBJ1-2; 10 nucleotides agree with TRBD1. This CDR3 has 14 residues. The ends lost 6 bases at V and 8 bases at J; junction bases unmatched: 9. The germline CDR1 and CDR2 sequences are MNHEY and SVGAGI.